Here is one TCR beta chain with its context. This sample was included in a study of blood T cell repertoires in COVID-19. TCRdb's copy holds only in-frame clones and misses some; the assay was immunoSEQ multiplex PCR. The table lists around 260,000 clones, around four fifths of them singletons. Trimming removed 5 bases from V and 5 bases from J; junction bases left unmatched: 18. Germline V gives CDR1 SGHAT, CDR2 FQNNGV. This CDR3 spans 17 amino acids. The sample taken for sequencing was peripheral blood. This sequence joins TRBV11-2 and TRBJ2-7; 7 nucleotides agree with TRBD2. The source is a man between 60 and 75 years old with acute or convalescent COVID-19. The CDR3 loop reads CASSPAAGEWAANEQYF. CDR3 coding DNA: TGTGCCAGCAGCCCCGCGGCGGGGGAATGGGCCGCTAACGAGCAGTACTTC.